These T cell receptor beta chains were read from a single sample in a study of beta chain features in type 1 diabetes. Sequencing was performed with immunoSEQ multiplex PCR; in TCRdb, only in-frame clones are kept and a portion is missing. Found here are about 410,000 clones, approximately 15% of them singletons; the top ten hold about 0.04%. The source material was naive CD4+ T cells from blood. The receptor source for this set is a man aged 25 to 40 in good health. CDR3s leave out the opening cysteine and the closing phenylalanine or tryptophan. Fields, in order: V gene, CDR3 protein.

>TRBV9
ASSVGAGGTDTQY
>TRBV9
ASSGGGLAGYQETQY
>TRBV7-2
ASSSATGALY
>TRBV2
ASSEFRGNEQF
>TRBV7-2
ASSLGSLAGGDNEQF
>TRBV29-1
SVSVKVGAATEAF
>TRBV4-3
ASSQDETVTQY
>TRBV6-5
ASSYQKGYGELF
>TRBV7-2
ASSQGRNSGNTIY
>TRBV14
ASSHRLHQETQY
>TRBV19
ASSIRQLSTDTQY
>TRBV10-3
AISESGHPSVKTQY
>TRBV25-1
ASSVNQGYGETQY
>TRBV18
ASSPLQGKNQNTEAF
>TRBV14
ASSHGDTQY
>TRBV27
ASSRADARFYEQY
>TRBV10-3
AISEGQGPYVLT
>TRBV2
ASGRAVQETQY
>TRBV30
AWSVRYRLATIPRELF
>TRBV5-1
ASSKGQGEKNGYT
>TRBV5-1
ASSLRTDYGYT
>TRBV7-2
ASNSGLINEQY
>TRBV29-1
SIQTGKDLDEQY
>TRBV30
AWRQGPYNEQF
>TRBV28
ASSTFAVTRKTQY
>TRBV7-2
ASSFMGTDTQY
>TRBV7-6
ASRRRTSKAQETQY
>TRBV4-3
ASSQGSRIPGELF